This T cell receptor beta chain was observed in a study of blood T cell repertoires in COVID-19. Study-wide context: Italy, Spain and the United States were the sources of the convalescent and acute COVID-19 samples. Nucleic acid was either cDNA or gDNA, and it came from T cells, B-cell-depleted T cells, or PBMCs.

Cohort 3 donors counted as recovered after two negative PCRs, clearance, or resolved symptoms. Per the authors' pipeline: Estimated nucleated cell counts came from reference gene primer amplification. Repertoires were generated with immunoSEQ multiplex PCR, while TCRdb's copy carries only in-frame clones and drops some. V, J and clone size derive from that table, while D and trimming were established from the DNA sequence. The sample holds a few hundred thousand clones, roughly 90% seen once. In regard to this clone: Sequence at one end of the junction differs from germline and may be a read error.

This CDR3 has 10 amino acids. CDR1 MNHEY and CDR2 SMNVEV come from the germline V gene (reference sequence). Material for sequencing was PBMCs or T cells enriched from blood (not recorded which). This rearrangement joins TRBV27 to TRBJ2-7; TRBD2 might be the D (6 bases). This sequence originates from a woman aged 18-29 years who had recovered from COVID-19. CDR3 nucleotide sequence: TGTGCCAGAGCGGACTACGGGCAGTACTTC. Amino acids: CARADYGQYF.